The rows below give T cell receptor beta chains drawn from one sample of a study of molecular identifiers for immune sequencing clone quantification. Using its own MiXCR run on the PCR reads, TCRdb lists one record per CDR3 protein. The sample lists 85,000 to 100,000 distinct CDR3 sequences, roughly 26% seen once, with roughly 1% in the top ten. The source material was naive CD8+ T cells from blood, with Jurkat cell RNA spiked in. The receptors were gathered from a human donor in good health. Some libraries in this study had Jurkat cell RNA spiked in. Both conserved end residues are part of each CDR3. A D gene is named only where the DNA matches it firmly. Clone size is given for some rows only: seen once, a few or many times, or a class if the clone is expanded.

>TRBJ2-7|TRBV21-1|-|-
CASSKAVFTYEQYF
TGTGCCAGCAGCAAAGCGGTTTTCACCTACGAGCAGTACTTC
>TRBJ2-7|TRBV18|TRBD2|few
CASSPLAGSNEQYF
TGTGCCAGCTCCCCCTTAGCGGGATCGAACGAGCAGTACTTC
>TRBJ2-3|TRBV14|-|many
CASSPGIIIYTDTQYF
TGTGCCAGCAGCCCCGGGATCATTATCTACACAGATACGCAGTATTTT
>TRBJ2-7|TRBV12-3/TRBV12-4|-|many
CASSQMSGGPDEQYF
TGTGCCAGCAGCCAAATGTCCGGGGGCCCTGACGAGCAGTACTTC
>TRBJ1-6|TRBV20-1|-|many
CSATTGLGSPLHF
TGCAGTGCTACGACAGGCCTCGGATCACCCCTCCACTTT
>TRBJ1-1|TRBV19|TRBD1|many
CASSSRDRNTEAFF
TGTGCCAGTAGTTCTAGGGACAGGAACACTGAAGCTTTCTTT
>TRBJ2-6|TRBV11-2|-|many
CASSASGANVLTF
TGTGCCAGCAGCGCGTCCGGGGCCAACGTCCTGACTTTC
>TRBJ2-3|TRBV12-3/TRBV12-4|-|many
CASSPSSDTQYF
TGTGCCAGCAGCCCCAGTTCGGATACGCAGTATTTT
>TRBJ1-1|TRBV28|-|many
CASSFMTEAFF
TGTGCCAGCAGTTTTATGACTGAAGCTTTCTTT
>TRBJ1-1|TRBV3-1|TRBD1|many
CASSQQGDTEAFF
TGTGCCAGCAGCCAACAGGGGGACACTGAAGCTTTCTTT
>TRBJ2-6|TRBV7-9|-|many
CASSRTSGANVLTF
TGTGCCAGCAGTCGCACCTCCGGGGCCAACGTCCTGACTTTC
>TRBJ2-7|TRBV6-6|-|-
CASRGYEQSF
TGTGCCAGCAGGGGGTACGAGCAGTCCTTC
>TRBJ2-2|TRBV7-3|-|-
CASSDLPAVANTGELFF
TGTGCCAGCAGCGACTTGCCGGCAGTCGCGAACACCGGGGAGCTGTTTTTT
>TRBJ2-5|TRBV14|-|many
CASSQVSTRETQYF
TGTGCCAGCAGCCAAGTGTCCACCAGGGAGACCCAGTACTTC
>TRBJ2-5|TRBV20-1|-|few
CSASIRLASSETQYF
TGCAGTGCTAGTATACGGTTGGCTAGTTCGGAGACCCAGTACTTC
>TRBJ2-3|TRBV5-1|TRBD1|-
CASSHGQGNPDTQYF
TGCGCCAGCAGTCACGGACAGGGCAACCCAGATACGCAGTATTTT
>TRBJ2-5|TRBV5-4|-|many
CASSLVAGPEEETQYF
TGTGCCAGCAGCTTGGTGGCGGGACCCGAAGAAGAGACCCAGTACTTC
>TRBJ2-7|TRBV12-3/TRBV12-4|-|many
CASSSLWGGASYEQYF
TGTGCCAGCAGTTCCCTCTGGGGCGGGGCCTCCTACGAGCAGTACTTC
>TRBJ2-7|TRBV7-2|-|many
CASSLYYEQYF
TGTGCCAGCAGCCTTTACTACGAGCAGTACTTC
>TRBJ1-5|TRBV6-2/TRBV6-3|TRBD1|many
CASRPTRGLRNQPQHF
TGTGCCAGCAGGCCCACCAGGGGGCTCCGGAATCAGCCCCAGCATTTT
>TRBJ2-6|TRBV28|-|-
CASLQGLPGANVLTF
TGTGCCAGCTTACAGGGTCTCCCTGGGGCCAACGTCCTGACTTTC
>TRBJ2-7|TRBV29-1|TRBD1|many
CSVVRQGAYEQYF
TGCAGCGTTGTTCGGCAGGGGGCCTACGAGCAGTACTTC
>TRBJ2-2|TRBV7-9|-|many
CASSYRDSFTGELFF
TGTGCCAGCAGCTACCGGGACTCCTTCACCGGGGAGCTGTTTTTT
>TRBJ2-3|TRBV20-1|TRBD1|few
CSARDPGGLGSSTDTQYF
TGCAGTGCTAGAGATCCAGGGGGCTTGGGTTCTAGCACAGATACGCAGTATTTT
>TRBJ1-2|TRBV6-1|-|many
CASTPPLWQNYGYTF
TGTGCCAGCACTCCTCCCTTGTGGCAGAACTATGGCTACACCTTC
>TRBJ2-1|TRBV12-3/TRBV12-4|TRBD1|-
CASSDGTGKYEQFF
TGTGCCAGCAGTGACGGGACAGGGAAGTATGAGCAGTTCTTC
>TRBJ2-3|TRBV29-1|-|many
CSVYSSTDTQYF
TGCAGCGTATACTCTAGCACAGATACGCAGTATTTT
>TRBJ2-7|TRBV13|-|few
CASSSRGVMGEQYF
TGTGCCAGCAGCTCTAGAGGGGTGATGGGGGAGCAGTACTTC
>TRBJ1-5|TRBV20-1|-|many
CSAVQGDYQPQHF
TGCAGTGCTGTACAGGGAGATTATCAGCCCCAGCATTTT
>TRBJ2-7|TRBV7-9|-|many
CASSFAGEFYEQYF
TGTGCCAGCAGCTTTGCAGGGGAATTTTACGAGCAGTACTTC
>TRBJ2-3|TRBV6-2/TRBV6-3|-|-
CARSYGFNRETVRTDTQYF
TGTGCCCGCAGTTACGGATTCAACAGGGAGACAGTCCGCACAGATACGCAGTATTTT
>TRBJ2-7|TRBV2|TRBD1|many
CASSTGQGYDEQYF
TGTGCCAGCAGCACCGGACAGGGTTATGACGAGCAGTACTTC
>TRBJ1-6|TRBV5-4|TRBD1|many
CASSLGAGGGSPLHF
TGTGCCAGCAGCTTGGGGGCAGGGGGAGGATCACCCCTCCACTTT
>TRBJ2-5|TRBV11-2|-|-
CASSLGAGQETQYF
TGTGCCAGCAGCTTAGGGGCGGGGCAAGAGACCCAGTACTTC
>TRBJ1-1|TRBV27|-|-
CASSFQWQITEAFF
TGTGCCAGCAGTTTTCAGTGGCAGATCACTGAAGCTTTCTTT
>TRBJ2-3|TRBV5-4|TRBD2|many
CASSWGGSTDTQYF
TGTGCCAGCAGCTGGGGGGGAAGCACAGATACGCAGTATTTT
>TRBJ1-1|TRBV19|-|-
CASSILGRNTEAFF
TGTGCCAGTAGTATCTTAGGGCGGAACACTGAAGCTTTCTTT
>TRBJ1-5|TRBV10-2|-|many
CASSDISNQPQHF
TGCGCCAGCAGCGACATTAGCAATCAGCCCCAGCATTTT
>TRBJ1-4|TRBV2|-|many
CASSQYTATNEKLFF
TGTGCCAGCAGTCAATACACTGCAACTAATGAAAAACTGTTTTTT
>TRBJ2-7|TRBV4-3|TRBD1|many
CASSQVQGDYEQYF
TGCGCCAGCAGCCAAGTTCAGGGGGACTACGAGCAGTACTTC
>TRBJ2-7|TRBV5-6|TRBD1|many
CASSPGGGTGFHEQYF
TGTGCCAGCAGTCCCGGGGGTGGGACAGGATTCCACGAGCAGTACTTC
>TRBJ2-6|TRBV7-2|-|many
CASSLGQGGALSGANVLTF
TGTGCCAGCAGCTTAGGCCAGGGGGGAGCTCTCTCTGGGGCCAACGTCCTGACTTTC
>TRBJ1-2|TRBV4-3|TRBD1|many
CASSQDRAGGPRYGYTF
TGCGCCAGCAGCCAAGATCGGGCAGGGGGCCCTCGTTATGGCTACACCTTC
>TRBJ2-3|TRBV27|-|many
CASSLVASTDTQYF
TGTGCCAGCAGTTTAGTCGCTAGCACAGATACGCAGTATTTT
>TRBJ2-5|TRBV9|TRBD2|-
CASSAGLAGGTPQETQYF
TGTGCCAGCAGCGCGGGACTAGCGGGGGGGACGCCTCAAGAGACCCAGTACTTC
>TRBJ1-1|TRBV6-6|TRBD1|many
CASSYGMGQLNTEAFF
TGTGCCAGCAGTTACGGGATGGGACAGTTGAACACTGAAGCTTTCTTT
>TRBJ2-3|TRBV6-5|-|many
CASSYSQVDTQYF
TGTGCCAGCAGTTACAGCCAGGTGGATACGCAGTATTTT
>TRBJ2-7|TRBV2|-|-
CASRGHLSYEQYF
TGTGCCAGCAGGGGACATCTCTCCTACGAGCAGTACTTC